The 32 T cell receptor beta chains reported below all come from one sample, sequenced in a study of T cell repertoires in cytomegalovirus infection (dated by TCRdb to the late 2010s). For sequencing, an Illumina HiSeq 1500 was employed. The public reads were reprocessed in TCRdb via fastp at Q25 and MiXCR, keeping in-frame beta chains. CDR3 protein sequences are deduplicated, and each keeps its most common genes and DNA. Here the sample has around 350,000 distinct CDR3 sequences; 15% to 20% occur a single time. The ten largest make up roughly 8.7% of the sample. Source material: PBMCs. These receptors were collected from a human donor in good health (CMV status not recorded). Some clones in this sample may be carry-over from other donors' samples.

This clonotype was seen a few times. This chain's CDR3 is CSAALQGYNSPLHF. CDR3 coding DNA: TGCAGTGCTGCGCTGCAGGGGTATAATTCACCCCTCCACTTT. This rearrangement joins TRBV20-1 to TRBJ1-6; possible D gene TRBD1, 6 bases. This CDR3 has 14 residues. The V gene's germline CDR1 is DFQATT and CDR2 SNEGSKA (reference sequence). The ends were cut back, 5 bases at V and 4 bases at J, with 12 bases in the middle.

The chain joins TRBV15 to TRBJ1-5, with a tentative D call TRBD1 (6 bases). V lost 10 bases to trimming and J lost 0 bases, with 16 bases between them. The CDR3 contains 15 residues. Germline V gives CDR1 LNHNV, CDR2 YYDKDF (reference sequence). CDR3 region: CAIAEGVSSNQPQHF. For the CDR3, the DNA is TGTGCCATAGCGGAGGGGGTTTCTAGCAATCAGCCCCAGCATTTT.

The chain carries TRBV7-6 and TRBJ2-1; D not certain. This CDR3 has 16 amino acids. Germline CDR1 and CDR2: SGHVS and FNYEAQ. The germline V and J ends were trimmed by 5 bases and 0 bases, with 14 bases remaining between them. The CDR3 is CASSPLEFISYNEQFF. In DNA form, the CDR3 reads TGTGCCAGCAGCCCACTCGAATTTATCTCCTACAATGAGCAGTTCTTC.

The genes are TRBV11-2 and TRBJ2-7; 8 positions agree with TRBD2. Germline V gives CDR1 SGHAT, CDR2 FQNNGV. CDR3 length: 17 residues. V trimming: 5 bases; J trimming: 4 bases; junction bases outside the gene matches: 16. As DNA, the CDR3 is TGTGCCAGCAGCCGATTCTACAGCCCCGGGGGGGTTTACGAGCAGTACTTC. Translation: CASSRFYSPGGVYEQYF.

In its sample, this clonotype was seen many times. CDR3 amino acids: CASSLLFVGPNTGELFF. The CDR3 DNA is TGTGCCAGCAGCTTACTCTTCGTGGGTCCGAACACCGGGGAGCTGTTTTTT. The chain recombines TRBV7-2 with TRBJ2-2; no definite D call. CDR3 length equals 17 residues. Germline CDR1 SGHTA, CDR2 FQGNSA. Trimming removed 2 bases from V and 0 bases from J, with 13 bases in between.

This clonotype was seen at least ten times. The chain recombines TRBV7-2 with TRBJ2-3; perhaps TRBD1 as D (6 bases). This CDR3 is 15 amino acids long. Germline lookup yields CDR1 SGHTA and CDR2 FQGNSA. The V end lost 1 base, the J end lost 5 bases, and 13 bases lay between the germline ends. CDR3 sequence: CASSLDWGPGDTQYF. The DNA of the CDR3 is TGTGCCAGCAGCTTAGATTGGGGGCCGGGAGATACGCAGTATTTT.

This clonotype was detected many times. The chain has TRBV7-2 and TRBJ2-1; D remains ambiguous. This CDR3 contains 13 residues. Trimming shortened V by 8 bases and J by 4 bases, and 12 bases separated the two germline ends. The germline CDR1 and CDR2 sequences are SGHTA and FQGNSA. This CDR3 reads CASGPEPYNEQFF. In DNA form, the CDR3 reads TGTGCCAGCGGACCTGAACCGTACAATGAGCAGTTCTTC.

There are a few counts of this clonotype. This CDR3 is CASSPGLAGVHEQYF. CDR3 sequence (DNA): TGTGCCAGCAGCCCGGGACTAGCGGGAGTACACGAGCAGTACTTC. J is TRBJ2-7 and V is TRBV12-3 or TRBV12-4, with 14 bases fitting TRBD2. Unmatched junction bases numbered 6, after V lost 6 bases and J lost 5 bases. This CDR3 has 15 amino acids.

The V and J genes are TRBV14 and TRBJ2-1, with D hard to call. The CDR3 runs to 16 residues. Trimming stripped 4 bases from V and 4 bases from J, with 17 bases between. Germline assignment: CDR1 SGHDN and CDR2 FVKESK. The CDR3 region is CASSRCLVCLYNEQFF. The CDR3 coding sequence is TGTGCCAGCAGCCGCTGCCTAGTATGTCTGTACAATGAGCAGTTCTTC.

This chain joins TRBV2 and TRBJ1-2; TRBD1 aligns across 7 bases. This CDR3 spans 14 amino acids. V trimming: 10 bases; J trimming: 2 bases; junction bases outside the gene matches: 10. Germline assignment: CDR1 SNHLY and CDR2 FYNNEI. In DNA form, the CDR3 reads TGTGCCACCAGAAAAGGGGGCAGGAACTATGGCTACACCTTC. It encodes CATRKGGRNYGYTF.

This sequence joins TRBV7-9 and TRBJ2-2; TRBD1 or TRBD2 may be the D gene (5 bases each). Germline-derived CDR1 and CDR2 are SEHNR and FQNEAQ (reference sequence). The V and J ends lost 5 bases and 4 bases respectively, with 14 bases between them. The CDR3 runs 15 residues. The CDR3 is CASSQTGRVTGELFF. The CDR3 DNA reads as TGTGCCAGCAGCCAGACGGGACGGGTCACCGGGGAGCTGTTTTTT.

In its sample, this clonotype was seen a few times. The CDR3: CASSSRTSGSQYF. Written as DNA, the CDR3 is TGTGCCAGTAGTTCGAGGACTAGCGGGTCCCAGTACTTC. This rearrangement joins TRBV19 to TRBJ2-5; the match to TRBD2 covers 11 bases. From germline, CDR1 is LNHDA and CDR2 SQIVND (reference sequence). The CDR3 length is 13 residues. V shed 5 bases, J shed 9 bases, and the junction held 5 bases outside the gene matches.

This clonotype was counted many times. V and J are TRBV27 and TRBJ2-6, with D possibly being TRBD1 (6 bases). CDR1 is MNHEY and CDR2 is SMNVEV in the germline V gene (reference sequence). CDR3 length: 16 amino acids. With 5 bases removed from V and 3 bases from J, the gap between germline ends came to 14 bases. The CDR3: CASSPRPGDGANVLTF. CDR3 bases: TGTGCCAGCAGTCCCAGGCCAGGGGATGGGGCCAACGTCCTGACTTTC.

The chain links TRBV10-3 to TRBJ2-5; D is undetermined. CDR1 and CDR2 (germline): ENHRY, SYGVKD. Trimming pared 2 bases from V and 2 bases from J, leaving 3 bases between. The CDR3 length is 12 residues. The DNA of the CDR3 is TGTGCCATCAGTGAGCCTCAAGAGACCCAGTACTTC. Encoded protein: CAISEPQETQYF.

As for this clonotype: Given the absence of the conserved phenylalanine or tryptophan at the CDR3 end, a read error is likely. The rearrangement links TRBV2 to TRBJ1-1; D perhaps matches TRBD1 (5 bases). Between the trimmed V and J ends, which lost 4 bases and 4 bases, there was a span of 7 bases. This CDR3 region has 12 residues. Germline V CDR1 and CDR2: SNHLY, FYNNEI. The CDR3 DNA reads as TGTGCCAGCAGTGCCCAGGGCACTGAAGCTTTCCTT. Protein product: CASSAQGTEAFL.

There are many counts of this clonotype. This chain joins TRBV7-2 and TRBJ1-6; 10 bases match TRBD1. In germline, CDR1 is SGHTA, CDR2 FQGNSA. V lost 1 base and J lost 5; bases outside the gene matches: 8. The CDR3 consists of 18 residues. DNA of the CDR3: TGTGCCAGCAGCTTAGAGGGCACCGGGACAGGGGATAATTCACCCCTCCACTTT. Protein: CASSLEGTGTGDNSPLHF.

This clonotype was detected a few times. This chain uses TRBV2 with TRBJ1-1; unclear D gene. The CDR3 has 16 residues. Germline V gene sequence: CDR1 SNHLY, CDR2 FYNNEI. The V and J ends lost 2 bases and 0 bases respectively, with 13 bases between them. CDR3 sequence: CASSEFFVGLNTEAFF. In DNA form, the CDR3 reads TGTGCCAGCAGTGAATTTTTTGTGGGTTTGAACACTGAAGCTTTCTTT.

The chain recombines TRBV5-4 with TRBJ2-7, with a tentative D call TRBD2 (6 bases). Germline values: CDR1 SGHNT, CDR2 YYREEE (reference sequence). V was trimmed by 0 bases and J by 0 bases, leaving 31 bases between them. This CDR3 spans 22 amino acids. The CDR3, as DNA: TGTGCCAGCAGCTTGGTGGTTGCCAGGGTTAGTTTCAGACTAGGAACCTCCTACGAGCAGTACTTC. Amino acids: CASSLVVARVSFRLGTSYEQYF.

In this sample, this clonotype turned up a few times. The chain joins TRBV12-3 or TRBV12-4 to TRBJ2-7, with D hard to call. The CDR3 spans 15 residues. V was clipped by 2 bases and J by 3 bases, with 14 bases between them. The CDR3 sequence: CASSLRATAYYEQYF. CDR3 nucleotides: TGTGCCAGCAGTTTAAGGGCCACCGCATACTACGAGCAGTACTTC.

The genes are TRBV4-3 and TRBJ1-5; D is undetermined. Germline CDR1 LGHNA, CDR2 YSLEER. This CDR3 contains 15 residues. Trimming left V 0 bases short and J 6 bases short, with 12 bases between. CDR3 amino acids: CASSQDGRALQPQHF. The CDR3 DNA is TGCGCCAGCAGCCAAGACGGACGCGCACTTCAGCCCCAGCATTTT.

J is TRBJ1-6 and V is TRBV15; D possibly corresponds to TRBD1 (5 bases). Trimming pared 8 bases from V and 7 bases from J, leaving 9 bases between. CDR1 and CDR2 from the germline V gene are LNHNV and YYDKDF (reference sequence). The CDR3 has 12 amino acids. Here the CDR3 reads CATAQANSPLHF. The CDR3 nucleotides read TGTGCCACCGCACAGGCAAATTCACCCCTCCACTTT.

This clonotype was seen more than once but under ten times. The chain has TRBV28 and TRBJ1-5, with D maybe TRBD1 (5 bases). The germline gives CDR1 MDHEN, CDR2 SYDVKM. This CDR3 is 14 amino acids long. Trimming took 5 bases from V and 3 from J, leaving 11 bases between them. This CDR3 is CASSTEGFNQPQHF. For the CDR3, the DNA is TGTGCCAGCAGTACCGAGGGGTTCAATCAGCCCCAGCATTTT.

This rearrangement joins TRBV20-1 to TRBJ1-2, with D unclear. Trimming took off 6 bases at V and 3 bases at J, with 8 bases between the two ends. CDR1 is DFQATT and CDR2 is SNEGSKA in the germline V gene (reference sequence). The CDR3 runs 11 residues. The CDR3 DNA reads as TGCAGTGCCAATATTGACTATGGCTACACCTTC. Protein product: CSANIDYGYTF.

In its sample, this clonotype was seen a few times. The chain recombines TRBV5-1 with TRBJ1-6; no reliable D call. CDR1 and CDR2 (germline): SGHRS, YFSETQ. This CDR3 region has 15 residues. V was cut by 0 bases and J by 5 bases, with 9 bases left in between. The CDR3 DNA reads as TGCGCCAGCAGCTTGGCCCCGATAAATAATTCACCCCTCCACTTT. This encodes CASSLAPINNSPLHF.

This clonotype was found a few times. V gene TRBV6-1 combines with J gene TRBJ2-5, with D uncertain. The germline V gene encodes CDR1 MNHNS and CDR2 SASEGT. This CDR3 spans 15 amino acids. Trimming shortened V by 6 bases and J by 5 bases, and 19 bases separated the two germline ends. CDR3 bases: TGTGCCAGCAGACCGACCAGGTCCACCCTGGAGACCCAGTACTTC. Its protein is CASRPTRSTLETQYF.

Points on this clonotype: The CDR3 does not close with the conserved phenylalanine or tryptophan, likely indicating a read error. The rearrangement joins TRBV7-2 to TRBJ2-7; the D gene could be TRBD1 or TRBD2 (5 bases each). Germline-derived CDR1 and CDR2 are SGHTA and FQGNSA. V was cut by 1 base and J by 0 bases, with 10 bases left in between. The CDR3 spans 15 residues. The CDR3 coding sequence is TGTGCCAGCAGCTTAGTGACGGGGCCCTCCTACGAGCAGTACATC. This translates into CASSLVTGPSYEQYI.

CDR3 in amino acids: CASRPGQNPYNEQFF. Written as DNA, the CDR3 is TGTGCCAGCAGACCGGGACAAAATCCCTACAATGAGCAGTTCTTC. V and J are TRBV12-3 or TRBV12-4 and TRBJ2-1, with D perhaps matching TRBD1 (6 bases). The CDR3 spans 15 residues. V lost 6 bases and J lost 2, with 14 bases in between.

The chain carries TRBV3-1 and TRBJ1-5; D is perhaps TRBD1 (5 bases). Trimming stripped 0 bases from V and 1 base from J, with 10 bases between. The CDR3 is 16 residues long. Germline V gene data show CDR1 as LGHDT and CDR2 as YNNKEL (reference sequence). The CDR3 protein is CASSQDREGSNQPQHF. As DNA, the CDR3 is TGTGCCAGCAGCCAAGACAGGGAAGGAAGCAATCAGCCCCAGCATTTT. Combining the CDR3 with reference TRBV3-1 and TRBJ1-5 gives the whole variable domain DTAVSQTPKYLVTQMGNDKSIKCEQNLGHDTMYWYKQDSKKFLKIMFSYNNKELIINETVPNRFSPKSPDKAHLNLHINSLELGDSAVYFCASSQDREGSNQPQHFGDGTRLSIL.

This clonotype was seen ten or more times. The chain links TRBV6-1 to TRBJ1-6; D gene uncertain. V was shortened by 8 bases and J by 1 base, with 12 bases between the two germline ends. The CDR3 spans 15 residues. Germline CDR1 is MNHNS and CDR2 is SASEGT. For the CDR3, the DNA is TGTGCCAGCTCGAAAACTGGGTCCTATAATTCACCCCTCCACTTT. It specifies CASSKTGSYNSPLHF.

This clonotype was counted a single time. J is TRBJ2-1 and V is TRBV28; tentative D call: TRBD2 (5 bases). CDR1 is MDHEN, CDR2 SYDVKM, per germline. The CDR3 extends over 12 amino acids. V was trimmed by 4 bases and J by 10 bases, leaving 11 bases between them. The CDR3 protein is CASSSQSGEQFF. CDR3 nucleotide sequence: TGTGCCAGCAGTTCCCAGTCGGGAGAGCAGTTCTTC. Supplemented by reference TRBV28 and TRBJ2-1, the full variable domain reads DVKVTQSSRYLVKRTGEKVFLECVQDMDHENMFWYRQDPGLGLRLIYFSYDVKMKEKGDIPEGYSVSREKKERFSLILESASTNQTSMYLCASSSQSGEQFFGPGTRLTVL.

The V call is TRBV6-2 or TRBV6-3, the J call TRBJ1-5, with 8 bases lining up with TRBD1. The length of the CDR3 is 17 residues. Looked up from germline, CDR1 is MNHEY and CDR2 is SVGEGT. V trimming: 4 bases; J trimming: 5 bases; junction bases outside the gene matches: 13. The CDR3 loop is CASSSHDRGWGDQPQHF. CDR3 nucleotides: TGTGCCAGCAGTTCCCACGACAGGGGTTGGGGTGATCAGCCCCAGCATTTT.

V usage is TRBV12-3 or TRBV12-4 and J usage is TRBJ1-2, with D possibly being TRBD1 (5 bases). V was trimmed by 6 bases and J by 7 bases, leaving 12 bases between them. There are 12 residues in the CDR3. The CDR3 is CASSQTGGGYTF. The CDR3 DNA sequence: TGTGCCAGCAGCCAAACAGGTGGTGGCTACACCTTC.